This section outlines one T cell receptor beta chain sequence together with its context. The source of the sample is a study of ipilimumab plus nivolumab after autologous stem cell transplantation. Here immunoSEQ multiplex PCR was the method, and the copy in TCRdb shows in-frame clones only, minus some. The sample lists approximately 80,000 clones; 83% were seen once. Starting 14 to 28 days after autologous transplant, ipilimumab 1 mg/kg was given. Germline values: CDR1 SQVTM, CDR2 ANQGSEA. The CDR3 extends over 12 amino acids. Trimming removed 4 bases at V and 2 bases at J, with 8 bases between. The TCR was taken from a male donor with diffuse large B-cell lymphoma. Sequenced material: PBMCs, taken in a trial of ipilimumab plus nivolumab as post-transplant consolidation. The rearrangement joins TRBV29-1 to TRBJ1-2; D is ambiguous. The CDR3 sequence is CSVVRQNYGYTF. CDR3 DNA sequence: TGCAGCGTTGTGAGGCAGAACTATGGCTACACCTTC.